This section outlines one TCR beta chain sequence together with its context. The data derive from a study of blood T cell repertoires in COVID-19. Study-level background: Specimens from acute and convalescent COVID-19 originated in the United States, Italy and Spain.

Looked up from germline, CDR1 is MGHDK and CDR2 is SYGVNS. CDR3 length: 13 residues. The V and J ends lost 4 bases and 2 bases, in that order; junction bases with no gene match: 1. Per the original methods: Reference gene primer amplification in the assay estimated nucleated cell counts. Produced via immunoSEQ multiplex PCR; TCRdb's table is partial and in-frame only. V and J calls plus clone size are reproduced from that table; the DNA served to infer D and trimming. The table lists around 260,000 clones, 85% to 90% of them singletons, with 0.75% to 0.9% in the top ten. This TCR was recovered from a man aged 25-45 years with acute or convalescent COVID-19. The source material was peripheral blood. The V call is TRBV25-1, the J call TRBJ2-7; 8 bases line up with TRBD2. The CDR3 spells CASSAGGAYEQYF. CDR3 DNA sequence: TGTGCCAGCAGTGCCGGGGGGGCCTACGAGCAGTACTTC.